Described below is a single TCR beta chain sequence and its context. The ends lost 0 bases at V and 3 bases at J; junction bases unmatched: 9. CDR3 size: 17 residues. Germline V CDR1 and CDR2: SGHTS, YDEGEE. This sample was taken from a study of blood T cell repertoires in COVID-19. Recruitment covered about 25 US areas and drew participants whose ages spanned roughly 18 to 100 years. Assignments of participants to cohorts depended upon their own reported clinical history. Data came from immunoSEQ multiplex PCR; TCRdb stores just in-frame clones and leaves some out. The sample holds over 200,000 clones, about four fifths seen once.

J is TRBJ1-5 and V is TRBV5-8, with 7 bases lining up with TRBD1. The sequenced material came from PBMCs or T cells enriched from blood (not recorded which). This TCR derives from a woman in her forties or fifties with acute COVID-19. The CDR3 reads CASSLVTGDWNNQPQHF. In DNA, the CDR3 is TGTGCCAGCAGCTTGGTCACAGGGGATTGGAACAATCAGCCCCAGCATTTT.